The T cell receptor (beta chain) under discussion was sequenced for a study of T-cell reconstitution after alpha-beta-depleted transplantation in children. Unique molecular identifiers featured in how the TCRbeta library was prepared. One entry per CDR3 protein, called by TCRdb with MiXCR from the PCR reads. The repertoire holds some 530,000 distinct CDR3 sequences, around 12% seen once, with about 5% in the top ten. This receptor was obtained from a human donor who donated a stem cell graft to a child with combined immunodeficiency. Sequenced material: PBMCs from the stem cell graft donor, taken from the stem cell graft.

CDR3 nucleotide sequence: TGTGCCAGCAGCTTGGCGTTGCGGGGTACGGACAATGAGCAGTTCTTC. Residues: CASSLALRGTDNEQFF. The chain carries TRBV5-6 and TRBJ2-1; D is perhaps TRBD2 (6 bases). The CDR3 runs 16 residues. V shed 0 bases and J shed 5 bases, with 15 bases lying between them. The germline CDR1 and CDR2 sequences are SGHDT and YYEEEE.